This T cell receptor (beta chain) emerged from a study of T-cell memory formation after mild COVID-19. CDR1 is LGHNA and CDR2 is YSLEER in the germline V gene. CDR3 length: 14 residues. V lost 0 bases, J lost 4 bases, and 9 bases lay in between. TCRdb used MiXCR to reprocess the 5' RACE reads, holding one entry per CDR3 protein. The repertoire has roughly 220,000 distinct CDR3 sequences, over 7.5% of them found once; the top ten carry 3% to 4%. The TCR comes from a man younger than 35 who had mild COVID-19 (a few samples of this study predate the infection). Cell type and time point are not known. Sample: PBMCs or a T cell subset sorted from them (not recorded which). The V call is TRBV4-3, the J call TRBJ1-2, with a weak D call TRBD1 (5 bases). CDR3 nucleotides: TGCGCCAGCAGCCAAGAAAGGGGTTTCTATGGCTACACCTTC. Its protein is CASSQERGFYGYTF.